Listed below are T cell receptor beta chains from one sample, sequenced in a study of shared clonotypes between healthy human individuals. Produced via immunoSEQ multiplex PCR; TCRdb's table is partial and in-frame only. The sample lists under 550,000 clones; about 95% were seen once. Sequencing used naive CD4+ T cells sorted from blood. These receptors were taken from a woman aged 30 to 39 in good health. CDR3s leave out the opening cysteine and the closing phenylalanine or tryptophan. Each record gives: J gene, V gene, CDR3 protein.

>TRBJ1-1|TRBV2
ASSTGTLNTEAF
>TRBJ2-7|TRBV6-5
ASSGGYEQY
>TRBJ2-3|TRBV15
ATSRGTDTQY
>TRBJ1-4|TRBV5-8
AGGGHEGEKLF
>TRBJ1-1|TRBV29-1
SVDPGLNTEAF
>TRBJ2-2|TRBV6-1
ASTPNTGELF
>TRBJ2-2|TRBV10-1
ASSEPSAGTGELF
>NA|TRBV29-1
SVKYDTSYEQY
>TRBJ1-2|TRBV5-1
ASSLDPGQGYGYT
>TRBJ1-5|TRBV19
ATALRQAPNQPQH
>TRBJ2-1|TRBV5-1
ASSLGDIYNEQF
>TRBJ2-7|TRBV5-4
ARNTGTDYEQY
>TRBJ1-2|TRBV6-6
ASISSNYGYT
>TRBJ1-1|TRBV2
ASSVQGYTEAF
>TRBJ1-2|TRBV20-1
SANANYGYT
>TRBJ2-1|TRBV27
ATQSFSGYNEQF
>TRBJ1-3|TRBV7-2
ASSFRRSSGNTIY
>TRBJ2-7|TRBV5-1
ASSQDRSDYEQY
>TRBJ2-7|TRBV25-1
ASSELGTSTSYGQY
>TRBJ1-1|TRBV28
ASRHRWQAGNTEAF
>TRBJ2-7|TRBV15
ATSKKSTYEQY
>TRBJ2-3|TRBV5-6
ASSLSDYHTDTQY
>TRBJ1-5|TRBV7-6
ASSMGRESPQH
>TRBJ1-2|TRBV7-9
ASSFRQGAHYGYT
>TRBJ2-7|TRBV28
ASAHRNEQY
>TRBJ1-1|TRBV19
ASSWGQGDEAF
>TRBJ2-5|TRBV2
ASNRDREETQY
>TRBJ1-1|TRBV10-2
ASSERDDAAEAF
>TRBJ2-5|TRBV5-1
ASSLWDSRGEQY
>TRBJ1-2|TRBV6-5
ASSPRRDRGYGYT
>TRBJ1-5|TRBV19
ASSIGLQGQPQH
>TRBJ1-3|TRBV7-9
ASSLRENTIY
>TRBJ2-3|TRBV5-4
ASSPPGLATDTQY
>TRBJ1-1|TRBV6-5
ASRPDRGNTEAF
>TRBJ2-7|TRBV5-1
ASSLGSRSDEQY
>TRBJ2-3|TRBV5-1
ASSRLSELPDTQY
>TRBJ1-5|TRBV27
ASSLTTNQPQH
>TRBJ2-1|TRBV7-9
ASKSSRSSYNEQF
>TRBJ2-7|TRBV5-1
ASSFAGENEQY
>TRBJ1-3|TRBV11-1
ASSNPPNSGNTIY
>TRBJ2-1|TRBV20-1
SAREREQF
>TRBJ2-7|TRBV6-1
ASSEWGSETYEQY
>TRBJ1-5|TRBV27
ASSLMTGPNQPQH
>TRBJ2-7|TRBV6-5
ASSLISGGSYEQY
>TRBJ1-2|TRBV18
ASSQGQGRLYGYT
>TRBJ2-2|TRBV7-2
ASSLRQGESGELF
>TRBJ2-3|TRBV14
AAILAETTDTQY
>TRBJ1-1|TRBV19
ASSIQGLTEAF
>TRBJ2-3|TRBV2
ASSESASGLRSDTQY
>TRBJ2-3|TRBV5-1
ASRGGDTDTQY
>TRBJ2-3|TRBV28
ASSSAGGAPDTQY
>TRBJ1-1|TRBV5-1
ASSLVGGMNTEAF
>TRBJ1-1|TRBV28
ASSRRLMNTEAF
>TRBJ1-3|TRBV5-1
ASSPTGSFSGNTIY
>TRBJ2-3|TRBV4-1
ASSQVLPSGLEIDADTQY
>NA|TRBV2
ASSFGTDFYEQY
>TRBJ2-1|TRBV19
ASNLAGVKDEQF
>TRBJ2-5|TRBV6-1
ASIFEETQY
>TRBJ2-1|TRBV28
ASSSFLRSRHEQF